This TCR beta chain was captured in a study of blood T cell repertoires in COVID-19. About the study: T cells, B-cell-depleted T cells, or PBMCs supplied cDNA or gDNA.

V shed 5 bases, J shed 4 bases, and the junction held 8 bases outside the gene matches. The length of the CDR3 is 16 residues. Germline CDR1 and CDR2: ENHRY and SYGVKD. Per the study methods: Amplification of reference gene primers was used by the study to estimate nucleated cell counts. The data were produced by immunoSEQ multiplex PCR, yet TCRdb's version contains in-frame clones alone and is incomplete. That table gives V, J and clone size, and the DNA gave D and trimming. Among about 370,000 clones listed, around 91% were seen once. The origin of this receptor is a man aged 18 to 30 who had recovered from COVID-19. The sample comprised PBMCs or T cells enriched from blood (not recorded which). The chain joins TRBV10-3 to TRBJ2-1; 10 nucleotides match TRBD1. The CDR3 region has the DNA TGTGCCATCAGTACCCCGGGACAGGGGCCGTACAATGAGCAGTTCTTC. Protein product: CAISTPGQGPYNEQFF.